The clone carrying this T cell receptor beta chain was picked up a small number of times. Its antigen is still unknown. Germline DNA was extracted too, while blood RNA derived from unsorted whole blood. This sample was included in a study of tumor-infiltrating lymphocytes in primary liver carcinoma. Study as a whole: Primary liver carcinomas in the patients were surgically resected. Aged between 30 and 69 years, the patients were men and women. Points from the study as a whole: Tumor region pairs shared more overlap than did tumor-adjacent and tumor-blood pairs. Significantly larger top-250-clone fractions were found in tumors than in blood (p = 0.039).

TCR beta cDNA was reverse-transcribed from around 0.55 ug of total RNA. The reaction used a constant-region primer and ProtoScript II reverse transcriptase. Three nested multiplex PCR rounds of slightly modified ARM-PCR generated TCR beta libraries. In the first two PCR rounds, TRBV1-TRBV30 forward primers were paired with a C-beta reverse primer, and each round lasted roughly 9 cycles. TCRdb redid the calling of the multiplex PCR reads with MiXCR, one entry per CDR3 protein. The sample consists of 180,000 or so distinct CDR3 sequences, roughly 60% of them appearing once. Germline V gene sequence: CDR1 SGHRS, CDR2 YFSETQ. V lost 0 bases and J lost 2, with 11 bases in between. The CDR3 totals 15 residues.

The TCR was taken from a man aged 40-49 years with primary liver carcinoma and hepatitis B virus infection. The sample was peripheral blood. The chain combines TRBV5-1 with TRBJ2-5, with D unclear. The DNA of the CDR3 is TGCGCCAGCAGCTTGGCCTCTCAGCTTCAAGAGACCCAGTACTTC. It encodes CASSLASQLQETQYF.